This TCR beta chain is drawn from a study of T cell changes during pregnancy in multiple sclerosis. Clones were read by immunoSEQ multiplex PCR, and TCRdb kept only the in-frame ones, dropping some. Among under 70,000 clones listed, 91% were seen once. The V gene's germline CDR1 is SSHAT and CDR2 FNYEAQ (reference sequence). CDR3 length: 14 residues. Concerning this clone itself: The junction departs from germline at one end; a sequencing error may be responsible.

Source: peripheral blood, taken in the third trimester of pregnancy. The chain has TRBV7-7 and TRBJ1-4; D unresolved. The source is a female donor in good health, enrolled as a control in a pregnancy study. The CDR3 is CASSPGPYNEKLFF. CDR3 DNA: TGTGCTAGCAGCCCTGGGCCTTATAATGAAAAACTGTTTTTT.